These 13 T cell receptor beta chains came from one sample sequenced in a study of T cell responses to AZD1222 COVID-19 vaccine. Using immunoSEQ multiplex PCR, the repertoire was profiled, and TCRdb retains in-frame clones only, with some absent. The table shows over 95,000 clones, with just under 90% occurring only once. The source material was peripheral blood, sampled on day 0 of AZD1222 vaccination. The receptor set was obtained from an adult in good health.

This chain joins TRBV19 and TRBJ2-3; D remains ambiguous. Germline CDR1 reads LNHDA; CDR2 reads SQIVND (reference sequence). Trimming pared 6 bases from V and 3 bases from J, leaving 13 bases between. The CDR3 sequence is 14 residues long. In DNA form, the CDR3 reads TGTGCCAGTAGAAGAGACCAGGCGACAGATACGCAGTATTTT. Translating gives CASRRDQATDTQYF.

This chain uses TRBV7-9 with TRBJ1-2, with D unresolved. Trimming pared 11 bases from V and 3 bases from J, leaving 16 bases between. The germline gives CDR1 SEHNR, CDR2 FQNEAQ (reference sequence). The CDR3 is 13 residues long. The CDR3 reads CAGSGRLDYGYTF. CDR3 bases: TGTGCCGGATCTGGGCGCTTGGACTATGGCTACACCTTC. The full variable domain, with the rest looked up from reference TRBV7-9 and TRBJ1-2, is DTGVSQNPRHKITKRGQNVTFRCDPISEHNRLYWYRQTLGQGPEFLTYFQNEAQLEKSRLLSDRFSAERPKGSFSTLEIQRTEQGDSAMYLCAGSGRLDYGYTFGSGTRLTVV.

The gene calls are TRBV19 and TRBJ2-1; 9 bases are a match to TRBD1. V trimming: 4 bases; J trimming: 5 bases; junction bases outside the gene matches: 6. Per the germline V gene, CDR1 is LNHDA and CDR2 is SQIVND (reference sequence). The CDR3 spans 15 residues. The CDR3 protein is CASSTGGQGHNEQFF. CDR3 bases: TGTGCCAGTAGTACAGGGGGACAGGGCCACAATGAGCAGTTCTTC. The full variable domain, its missing parts supplied by reference TRBV19 and TRBJ2-1, is DGGITQSPKYLFRKEGQNVTLSCEQNLNHDAMYWYRQDPGQGLRLIYYSQIVNDFQKGDIAEGYSVSREKKESFPLTVTSAQKNPTAFYLCASSTGGQGHNEQFFGPGTRLTVL.

Here the CDR3 DNA reads TGTGCCAGCACCCCTCAGTACGGGAGGGCCGGAGATACGCAGTATTTT. As protein: CASTPQYGRAGDTQYF. This chain links TRBV6-6 with TRBJ2-3; 8 bases fit TRBD2. The CDR3 contains 16 residues. CDR1 and CDR2 (germline): MNHNY, SVGAGI (reference sequence). The V segment lost 7 bases and the J segment 5 bases; nucleotides outside the gene matches: 14.

V and J are TRBV2 and TRBJ1-3; D not resolved. V dropped 5 bases and J dropped 0 bases, with 8 bases sitting between them. Looked up from germline, CDR1 is SNHLY and CDR2 is FYNNEI. The CDR3 length is 14 residues. The CDR3: CASSSGSSGNTIYF. The CDR3 DNA reads as TGTGCCAGCAGTAGTGGGTCCTCTGGAAACACCATATATTTT.

The rearrangement joins TRBV24-1 to TRBJ2-5; no definite D call. V was shortened by 3 bases and J by 4 bases, with 8 bases between the two germline ends. The CDR3 has 13 residues. Germline V gene sequence: CDR1 KGHDR, CDR2 SFDVKD. The CDR3: CATSDQWRETQYF. The CDR3 coding sequence is TGTGCCACCAGTGATCAGTGGCGAGAGACCCAGTACTTC.

This chain links TRBV10-3 with TRBJ2-2; TRBD2 matches 10 bases. The CDR3 has 15 residues. Looked up from germline, CDR1 is ENHRY and CDR2 is SYGVKD. V dropped 4 bases and J dropped 7; count of bases not matched to a gene: 6. The CDR3 DNA reads as TGTGCCATCAGTGCCTCTAGCGGGAGTGTCGGGGAGCTGTTTTTT. Protein product: CAISASSGSVGELFF.

The rearrangement uses TRBV7-9 and TRBJ2-7; the match to TRBD2 covers 7 bases. Germline CDR1 and CDR2: SEHNR and FQNEAQ (reference sequence). The junction had 3 bases not matched to a gene; V was cut back by 4 bases and J by 0 bases. The CDR3 is 14 residues long. CDR3 nucleotide sequence: TGTGCCAGCAGCTACCGGGACTACTCCTACGAGCAGTACTTC. This sequence encodes CASSYRDYSYEQYF. Using reference TRBV7-9 and TRBJ2-7 for the parts outside the CDR3, the full variable domain is DTGVSQNPRHKITKRGQNVTFRCDPISEHNRLYWYRQTLGQGPEFLTYFQNEAQLEKSRLLSDRFSAERPKGSFSTLEIQRTEQGDSAMYLCASSYRDYSYEQYFGPGTRLTVT.

The rearrangement uses TRBV5-8 and TRBJ1-5; D gene unclear. Germline V CDR1 and CDR2: SGHTS, YDEGEE. The CDR3 length is 15 residues. V was shortened by 0 bases and J by 7 bases, with 14 bases between the two germline ends. CDR3 sequence (DNA): TGTGCCAGCAGCTTGGCCGGTGGGAGGGCACAGCCCCAGCATTTT. Encoded protein: CASSLAGGRAQPQHF.

This rearrangement joins TRBV7-9 to TRBJ2-7; D not resolved. The CDR3 runs to 12 residues. CDR1 and CDR2 (germline): SEHNR, FQNEAQ (reference sequence). Trimming pared 4 bases from V and 9 bases from J, leaving 13 bases between. The CDR3 nucleotides are TGTGCCAGCAGCTCCCAACAGTGGTTGCAGTACTTC. Translated: CASSSQQWLQYF.

The chain carries TRBV5-1 and TRBJ2-1; 8 bases line up with TRBD2. The CDR3 is 17 amino acids. CDR1 SGHRS and CDR2 YFSETQ come from the germline V gene. The ends lost 0 bases at V and 0 bases at J; junction bases unmatched: 5. The CDR3 coding sequence is TGCGCCAGCAGCTTGGCGGCGGGGGGCCTCTCCTACAATGAGCAGTTCTTC. Translating it yields CASSLAAGGLSYNEQFF.

The chain uses TRBV6-6 and TRBJ1-3, with 7 bases that match TRBD1. With V trimmed by 4 bases and J by 2 bases, 5 bases remained unmatched. The CDR3 covers 15 residues. The V gene's germline CDR1 is MNHNY and CDR2 SVGAGI (reference sequence). CDR3 coding DNA: TGTGCCAGCAGTTCCGACAGGGTGGCTGGAAACACCATATATTTT. This translates into CASSSDRVAGNTIYF.

The chain has TRBV5-4 and TRBJ2-6; 8 bases agree with TRBD1. The V and J ends lost 4 bases and 2 bases, in that order; junction bases with no gene match: 5. Germline values: CDR1 SGHNT, CDR2 YYREEE (reference sequence). The CDR3 covers 16 residues. CDR3 amino acids: CASSTQGGTGANVLTF. In nucleotides, the CDR3 is TGTGCCAGCAGCACACAGGGGGGAACTGGGGCCAACGTCCTGACTTTC.